This entry features one T cell receptor beta chain sequence. Its target is unknown. This sample was included in a study of T cell responses to AZD1222 COVID-19 vaccine. Sequenced by immunoSEQ multiplex PCR; TCRdb stores in-frame clones only, minus some. Of about 140,000 clones in the sample, roughly 87% were seen once. Study results and limitations: Along spike, vaccine-associated CD4 TCRs were found throughout, with dominance at 160-218 and 743-854. Vaccination with two AZD1222 doses was followed by a rise in Spike-specific TCR breadth and depth. Only six individuals given AZD1222 were seropositive at baseline. A mostly white British donor set with more females was recruited, and clonal diversity was possibly underestimated.

This CDR3 region has 16 residues. The sequencing here drew on peripheral blood, taken 28 days after the second dose of the MenACWY control vaccine. The chain uses TRBV21-1 and TRBJ2-7; the DNA was not used to check the table's D call, TRBD1. TRBV21-1 is a listed pseudogene. The receptor's source is an adult who received the MenACWY meningococcal vaccine as a control. CDR3 DNA: TGTGCCAGCAGCAAAGGGTGGCAGGGTATTTTCTACGAGCAGTACTTC. It is translated as CASSKGWQGIFYEQYF.